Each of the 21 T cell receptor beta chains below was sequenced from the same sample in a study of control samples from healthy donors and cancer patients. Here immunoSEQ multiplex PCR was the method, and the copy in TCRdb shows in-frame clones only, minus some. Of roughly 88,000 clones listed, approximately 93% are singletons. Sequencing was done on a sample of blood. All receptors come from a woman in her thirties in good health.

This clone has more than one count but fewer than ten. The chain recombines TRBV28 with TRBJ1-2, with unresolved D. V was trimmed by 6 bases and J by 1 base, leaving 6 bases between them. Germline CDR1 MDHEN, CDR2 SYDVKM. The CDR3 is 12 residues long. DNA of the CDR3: TGTGCCAGCAGCATCCTTAACTATGGCTACACCTTC. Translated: CASSILNYGYTF.

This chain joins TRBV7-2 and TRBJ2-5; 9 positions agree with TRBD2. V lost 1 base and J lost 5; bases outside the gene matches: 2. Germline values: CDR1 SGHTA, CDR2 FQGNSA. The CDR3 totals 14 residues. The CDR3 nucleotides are TGTGCCAGCAGCTTAGTCGCGGGAGGGGAGACCCAGTACTTC. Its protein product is CASSLVAGGETQYF.

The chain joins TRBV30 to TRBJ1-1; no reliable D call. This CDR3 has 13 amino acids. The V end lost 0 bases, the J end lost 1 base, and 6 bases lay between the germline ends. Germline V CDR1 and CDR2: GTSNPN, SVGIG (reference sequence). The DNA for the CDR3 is TGTGCCTGGAGTGTAAGCCCGAACACTGAAGCTTTCTTT. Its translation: CAWSVSPNTEAFF.

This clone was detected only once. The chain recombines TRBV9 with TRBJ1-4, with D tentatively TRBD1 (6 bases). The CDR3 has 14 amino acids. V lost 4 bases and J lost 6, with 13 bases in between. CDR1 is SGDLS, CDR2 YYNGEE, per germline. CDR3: CASSPDRSHEKLFF. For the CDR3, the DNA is TGTGCCAGCAGCCCCGACAGGTCCCATGAAAAACTGTTTTTT.

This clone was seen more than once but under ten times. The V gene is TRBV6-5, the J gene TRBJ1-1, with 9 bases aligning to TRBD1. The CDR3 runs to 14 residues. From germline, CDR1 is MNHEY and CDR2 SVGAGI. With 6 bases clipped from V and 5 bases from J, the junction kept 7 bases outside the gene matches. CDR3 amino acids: CASSLDRGRTEAFF. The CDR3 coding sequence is TGTGCCAGCAGCCTGGACAGGGGCAGGACTGAAGCTTTCTTT.

The CDR3, as DNA: TGTGCCAGCAGTTATGTCAACTCTGGAAACACCATATATTTT. Amino acids: CASSYVNSGNTIYF. The V call is TRBV6-2 or TRBV6-3, the J call TRBJ1-3; D ambiguous. The CDR3 consists of 14 residues. Deletions cut 3 bases from V and 0 bases from J, with 6 bases between. Germline V CDR1 and CDR2: MNHEY, SVGEGT.

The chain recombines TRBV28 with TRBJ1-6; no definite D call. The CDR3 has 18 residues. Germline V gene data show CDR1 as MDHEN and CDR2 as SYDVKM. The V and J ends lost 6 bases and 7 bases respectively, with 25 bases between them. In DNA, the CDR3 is TGTGCCAGCAGAGTTTTCCTACGAGGCGCAACGGGGAATTCACCCCTCCACTTT. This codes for CASRVFLRGATGNSPLHF.

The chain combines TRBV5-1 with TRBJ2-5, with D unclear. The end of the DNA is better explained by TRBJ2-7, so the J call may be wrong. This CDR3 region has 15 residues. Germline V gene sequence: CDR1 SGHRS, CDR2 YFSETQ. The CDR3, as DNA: TGCGCCAGCAGCTTGACCAACCAACCCATCCACGAGCAGTACTTC. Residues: CASSLTNQPIHEQYF.

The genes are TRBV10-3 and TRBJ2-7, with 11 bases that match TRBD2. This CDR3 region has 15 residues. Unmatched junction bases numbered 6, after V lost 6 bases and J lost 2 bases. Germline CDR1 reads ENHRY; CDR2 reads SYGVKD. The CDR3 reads CAISRLAGGPYEQYF. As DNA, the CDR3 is TGTGCCATCAGCAGGCTAGCGGGAGGACCCTACGAGCAGTACTTC.

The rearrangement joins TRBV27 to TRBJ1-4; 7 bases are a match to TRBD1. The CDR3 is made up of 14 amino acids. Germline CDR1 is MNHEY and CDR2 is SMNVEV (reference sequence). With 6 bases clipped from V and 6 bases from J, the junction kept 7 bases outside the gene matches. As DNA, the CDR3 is TGTGCCAGCAGCAGACCGGGACAGCATGAAAAACTGTTTTTT. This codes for CASSRPGQHEKLFF.

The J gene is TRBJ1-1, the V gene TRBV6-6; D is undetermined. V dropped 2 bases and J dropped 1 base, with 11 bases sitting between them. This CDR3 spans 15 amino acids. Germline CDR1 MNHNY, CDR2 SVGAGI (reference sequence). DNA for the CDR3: TGTGCCAGCAGTTACGCGGGCCGACAGAACACTGAAGCTTTCTTT. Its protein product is CASSYAGRQNTEAFF.

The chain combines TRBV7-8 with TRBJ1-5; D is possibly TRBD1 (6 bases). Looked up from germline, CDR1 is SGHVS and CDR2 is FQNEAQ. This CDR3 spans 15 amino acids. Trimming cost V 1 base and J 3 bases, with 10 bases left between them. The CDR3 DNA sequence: TGTGCCAGCAGCTTAGGACAGGCGATCAATCAGCCCCAGCATTTT. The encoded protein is CASSLGQAINQPQHF.

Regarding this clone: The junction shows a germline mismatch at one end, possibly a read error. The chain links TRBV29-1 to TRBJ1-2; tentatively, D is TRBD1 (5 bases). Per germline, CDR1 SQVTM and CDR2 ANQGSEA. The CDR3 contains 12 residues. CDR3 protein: CSVVSGQGSPAF. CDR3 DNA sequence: TGCAGCGTTGTTAGCGGGCAGGGCAGTCCCGCCTTC.

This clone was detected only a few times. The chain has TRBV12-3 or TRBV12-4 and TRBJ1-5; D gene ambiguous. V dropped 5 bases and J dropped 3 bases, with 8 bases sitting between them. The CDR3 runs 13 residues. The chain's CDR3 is CASSRESNQPQHF. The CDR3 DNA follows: TGTGCCAGCAGTCGAGAGTCCAATCAGCCCCAGCATTTT.

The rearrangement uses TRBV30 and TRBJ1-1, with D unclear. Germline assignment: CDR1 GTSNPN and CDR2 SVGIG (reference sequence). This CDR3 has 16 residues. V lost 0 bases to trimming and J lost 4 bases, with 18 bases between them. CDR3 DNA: TGTGCCTGGAGTGTAAAGTACCGCCGGAGGAGCACTGAAGCTTTCTTT. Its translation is CAWSVKYRRRSTEAFF.

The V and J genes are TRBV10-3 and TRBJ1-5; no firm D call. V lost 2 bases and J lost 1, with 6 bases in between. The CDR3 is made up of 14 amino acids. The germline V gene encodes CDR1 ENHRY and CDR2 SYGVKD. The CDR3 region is CAISETASNQPQHF. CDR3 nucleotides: TGTGCCATCAGTGAGACAGCGAGCAATCAGCCCCAGCATTTT.

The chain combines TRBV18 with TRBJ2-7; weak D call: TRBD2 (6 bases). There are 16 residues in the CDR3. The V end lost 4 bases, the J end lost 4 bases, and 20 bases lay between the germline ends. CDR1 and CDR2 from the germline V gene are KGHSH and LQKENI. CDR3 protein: CASSRGAGPSSYEQYF. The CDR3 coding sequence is TGTGCCAGCTCACGGGGCGCGGGACCGTCATCTTACGAGCAGTACTTC.

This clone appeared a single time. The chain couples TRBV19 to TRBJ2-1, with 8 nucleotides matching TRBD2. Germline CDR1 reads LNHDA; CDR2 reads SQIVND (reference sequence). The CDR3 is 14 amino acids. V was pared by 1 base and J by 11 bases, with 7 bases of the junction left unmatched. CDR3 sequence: CASSIGAGGLQQFF. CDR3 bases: TGTGCCAGTAGTATAGGGGCGGGGGGCCTCCAGCAGTTCTTC.

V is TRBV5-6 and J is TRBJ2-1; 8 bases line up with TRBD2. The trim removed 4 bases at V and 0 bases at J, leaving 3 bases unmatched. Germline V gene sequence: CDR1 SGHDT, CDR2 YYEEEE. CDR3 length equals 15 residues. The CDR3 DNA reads TGTGCCAGCAGCCCGCGGGGGGCCTCCTACAATGAGCAGTTCTTC. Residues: CASSPRGASYNEQFF.

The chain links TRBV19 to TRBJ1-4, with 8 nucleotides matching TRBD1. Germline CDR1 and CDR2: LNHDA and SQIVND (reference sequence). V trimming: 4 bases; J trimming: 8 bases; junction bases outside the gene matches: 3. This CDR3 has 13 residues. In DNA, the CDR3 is TGTGCCAGTAGTAAGACAGGGGCAGAAAAACTGTTTTTT. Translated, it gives CASSKTGAEKLFF.

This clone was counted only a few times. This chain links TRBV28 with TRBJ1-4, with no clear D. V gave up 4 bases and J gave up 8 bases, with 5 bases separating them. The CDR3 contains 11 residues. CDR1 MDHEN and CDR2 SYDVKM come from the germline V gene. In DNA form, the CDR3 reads TGTGCCAGCAGTTCTTGGGAAAAACTGTTTTTT. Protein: CASSSWEKLFF.